This record concerns one TCR beta chain sequence. Its antigen is unknown. The entry originates in a study of CD8+ T cells in alopecia areata. Notes on the study in general: More clonal than normal scalp was lesional scalp, particularly alopecia totalis/universalis.

Treatment indicated: oral pan-JAK inhibitor, 5-10 mg twice daily. PBMCs served as the source from which CD4+ and CD8+ T cells were sorted. Isolated RNA was reverse transcribed into cDNA used as the sequencing template. Assay used: immunoSEQ multiplex PCR; TCRdb lists only in-frame clones, some missing. The sample has 110,000 or so clones, roughly 60% seen once. Germline CDR1 reads SGHDN; CDR2 reads FVKESK. V lost 0 bases and J lost 2, with 5 bases in between. This CDR3 is built from 13 residues. The specimen was CD8+ T cells sorted from blood, collected at week 4, from a patient treated with tofacitinib. This sequence originates from a human donor with alopecia areata. The J gene is TRBJ2-7, the V gene TRBV14; D gene uncertain. The CDR3 sequence: CASSQEATYEQYF. CDR3 bases: TGTGCCAGCAGCCAAGAAGCAACCTACGAGCAGTACTTC.